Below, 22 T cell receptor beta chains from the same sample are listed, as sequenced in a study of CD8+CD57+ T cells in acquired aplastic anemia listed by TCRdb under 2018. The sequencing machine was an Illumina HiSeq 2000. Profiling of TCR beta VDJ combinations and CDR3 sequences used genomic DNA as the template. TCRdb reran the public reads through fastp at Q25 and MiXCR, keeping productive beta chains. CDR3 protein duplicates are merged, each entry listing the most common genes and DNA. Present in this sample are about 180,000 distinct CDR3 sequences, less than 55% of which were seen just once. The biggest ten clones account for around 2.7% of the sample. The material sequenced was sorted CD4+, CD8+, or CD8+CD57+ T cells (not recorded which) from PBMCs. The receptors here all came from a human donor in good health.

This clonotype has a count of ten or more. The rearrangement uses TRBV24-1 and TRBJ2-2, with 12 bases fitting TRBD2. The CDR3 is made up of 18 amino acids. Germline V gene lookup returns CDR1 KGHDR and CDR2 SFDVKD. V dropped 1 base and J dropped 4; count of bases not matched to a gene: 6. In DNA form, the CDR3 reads TGTGCCACCAGTGATTTCCGGCTGGGACTAGCGGGCACCGGGGAGCTGTTTTTT. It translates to CATSDFRLGLAGTGELFF.

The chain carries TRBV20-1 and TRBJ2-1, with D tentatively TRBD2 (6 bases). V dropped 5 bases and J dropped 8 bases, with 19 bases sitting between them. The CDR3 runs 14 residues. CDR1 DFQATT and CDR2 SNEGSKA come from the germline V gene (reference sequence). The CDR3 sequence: CSAPGTLARDEQFF. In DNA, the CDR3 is TGCAGTGCTCCTGGGACTCTAGCGAGGGATGAGCAGTTCTTC.

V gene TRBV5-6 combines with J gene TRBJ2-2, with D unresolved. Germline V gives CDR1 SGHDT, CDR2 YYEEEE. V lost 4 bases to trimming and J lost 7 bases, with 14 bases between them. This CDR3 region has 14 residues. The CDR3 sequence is CASSQLGSGGELFF. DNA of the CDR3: TGTGCCAGCAGCCAGCTAGGATCTGGCGGGGAGCTGTTTTTT.

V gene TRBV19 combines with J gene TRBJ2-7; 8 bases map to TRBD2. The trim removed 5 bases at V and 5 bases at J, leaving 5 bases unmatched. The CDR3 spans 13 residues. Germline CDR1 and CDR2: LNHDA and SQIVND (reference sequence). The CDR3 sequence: CASSGSGSHEQYF. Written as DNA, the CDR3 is TGTGCCAGTAGTGGAAGCGGGAGTCACGAGCAGTACTTC.

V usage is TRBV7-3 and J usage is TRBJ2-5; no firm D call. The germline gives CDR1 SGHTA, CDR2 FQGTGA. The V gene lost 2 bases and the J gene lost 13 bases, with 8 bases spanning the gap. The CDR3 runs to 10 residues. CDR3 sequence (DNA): TGTGCCAGCAGCTTAGAAACTTGGTACTTC. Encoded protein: CASSLETWYF.

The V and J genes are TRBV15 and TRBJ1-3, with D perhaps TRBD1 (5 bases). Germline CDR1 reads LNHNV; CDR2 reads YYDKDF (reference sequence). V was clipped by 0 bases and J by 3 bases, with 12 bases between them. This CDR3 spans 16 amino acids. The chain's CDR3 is CATSRDHRGNGNTIYF. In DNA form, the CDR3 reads TGTGCCACCAGCAGAGATCATCGGGGGAATGGAAACACCATATATTTT.

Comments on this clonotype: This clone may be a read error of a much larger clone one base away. In nucleotides, the CDR3 is TGTGCCAGCAGTGCGAGCCCTCTAGCGAGAGTTGTCGGTGAGCAGTTCTTC. This sequence encodes CASSASPLARVVGEQFF. The gene calls are TRBV2 and TRBJ2-1, with a tentative D call TRBD2 (6 bases). Looked up from germline, CDR1 is SNHLY and CDR2 is FYNNEI. The germline V and J ends were trimmed by 4 bases and 9 bases, with 25 bases remaining between them. The CDR3 runs to 17 residues.

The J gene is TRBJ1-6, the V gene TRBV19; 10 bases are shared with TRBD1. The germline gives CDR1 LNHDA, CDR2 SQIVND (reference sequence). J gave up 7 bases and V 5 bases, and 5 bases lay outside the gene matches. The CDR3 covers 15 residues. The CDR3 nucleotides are TGTGCCAGTAGTGCACCGGGACAGGGGAATTCACCCCTCCACTTT. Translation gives CASSAPGQGNSPLHF.

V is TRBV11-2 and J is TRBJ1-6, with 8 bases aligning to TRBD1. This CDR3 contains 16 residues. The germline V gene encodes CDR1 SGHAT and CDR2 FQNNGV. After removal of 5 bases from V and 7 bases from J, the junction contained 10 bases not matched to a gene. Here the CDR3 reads CASSLQSGTGNSPLHF. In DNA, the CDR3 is TGTGCCAGCAGCCTCCAATCCGGGACAGGAAATTCACCCCTCCACTTT.

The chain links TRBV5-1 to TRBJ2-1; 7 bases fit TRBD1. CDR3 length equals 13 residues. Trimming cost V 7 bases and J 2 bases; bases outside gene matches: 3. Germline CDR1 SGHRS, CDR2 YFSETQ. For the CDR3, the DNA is TGCGCCAGCGAGGGACAGCCCTACAATGAGCAGTTCTTC. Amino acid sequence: CASEGQPYNEQFF.

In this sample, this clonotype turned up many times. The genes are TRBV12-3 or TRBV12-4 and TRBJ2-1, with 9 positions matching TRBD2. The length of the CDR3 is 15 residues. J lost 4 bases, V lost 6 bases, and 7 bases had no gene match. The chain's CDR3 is CASSPAGGFYNEQFF. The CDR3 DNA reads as TGTGCCAGCAGCCCAGCGGGAGGCTTTTACAATGAGCAGTTCTTC.

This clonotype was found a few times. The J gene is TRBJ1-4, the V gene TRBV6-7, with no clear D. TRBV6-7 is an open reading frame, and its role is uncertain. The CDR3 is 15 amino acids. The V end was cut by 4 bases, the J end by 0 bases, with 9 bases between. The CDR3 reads CASSLLATTNEKLFF. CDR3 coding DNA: TGTGCCAGCAGTTTGTTGGCTACAACTAATGAAAAACTGTTTTTT.

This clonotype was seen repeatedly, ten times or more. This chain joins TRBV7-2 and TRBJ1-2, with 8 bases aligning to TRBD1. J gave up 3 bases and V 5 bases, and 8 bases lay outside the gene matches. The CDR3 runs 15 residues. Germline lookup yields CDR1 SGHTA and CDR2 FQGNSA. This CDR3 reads CASSEDRDLYYGYTF. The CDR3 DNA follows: TGTGCCAGCAGCGAGGACAGGGATCTGTACTATGGCTACACCTTC.

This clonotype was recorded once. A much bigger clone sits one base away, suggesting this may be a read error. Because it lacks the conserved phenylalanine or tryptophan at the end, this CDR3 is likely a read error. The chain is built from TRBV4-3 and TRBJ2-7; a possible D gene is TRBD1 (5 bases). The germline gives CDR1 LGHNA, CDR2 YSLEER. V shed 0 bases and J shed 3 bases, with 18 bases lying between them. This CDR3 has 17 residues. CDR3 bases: TGCGCCAGCAGCCAAGATTGGGGCGCAGTGACCCGCTACGAGCAGTACCTC. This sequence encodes CASSQDWGAVTRYEQYL.

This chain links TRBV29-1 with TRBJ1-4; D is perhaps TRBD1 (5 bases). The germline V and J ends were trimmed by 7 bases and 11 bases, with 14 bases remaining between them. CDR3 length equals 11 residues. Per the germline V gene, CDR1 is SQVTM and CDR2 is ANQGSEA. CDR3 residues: CSGDWGEKLFF. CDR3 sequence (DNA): TGCAGCGGTGATTGGGGGGAGAAACTGTTTTTT. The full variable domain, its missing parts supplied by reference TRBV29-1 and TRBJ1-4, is SAVISQKPSRDICQRGTSLTIQCQVDSQVTMMFWYRQQPGQSLTLIATANQGSEATYESGFVIDKFPISRPNLTFSTLTVSNMSPEDSSIYLCSGDWGEKLFFGSGTQLSVL.

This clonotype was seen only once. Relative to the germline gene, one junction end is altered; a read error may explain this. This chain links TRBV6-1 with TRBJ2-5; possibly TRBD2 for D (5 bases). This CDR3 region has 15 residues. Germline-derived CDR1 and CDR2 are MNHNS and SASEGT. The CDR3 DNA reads TGTGCCATCAGTGCCGAACAAGGAGGATTCGGGACCCAGTACTTC. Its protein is CAISAEQGGFGTQYF.

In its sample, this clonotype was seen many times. In DNA form, the CDR3 reads TGTGCCAGCAGTTACAGGGAGGGCGGGGAGCTGTTTTTT. Amino acid sequence: CASSYREGGELFF. The genes are TRBV6-5 and TRBJ2-2, with 7 positions matching TRBD2. With 2 bases clipped from V and 7 bases from J, the junction kept 1 base outside the gene matches. Germline V CDR1 and CDR2: MNHEY, SVGAGI. This CDR3 has 13 amino acids.

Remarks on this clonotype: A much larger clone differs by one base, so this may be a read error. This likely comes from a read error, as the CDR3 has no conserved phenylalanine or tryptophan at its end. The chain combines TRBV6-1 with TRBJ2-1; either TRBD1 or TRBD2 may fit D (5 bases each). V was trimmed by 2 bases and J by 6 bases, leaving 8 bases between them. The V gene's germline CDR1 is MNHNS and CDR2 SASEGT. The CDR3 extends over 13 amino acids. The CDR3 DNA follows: TGTGCCAGCAGTGAAAAAGGGACCAATGAGCAGTTCCTC. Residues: CASSEKGTNEQFL.

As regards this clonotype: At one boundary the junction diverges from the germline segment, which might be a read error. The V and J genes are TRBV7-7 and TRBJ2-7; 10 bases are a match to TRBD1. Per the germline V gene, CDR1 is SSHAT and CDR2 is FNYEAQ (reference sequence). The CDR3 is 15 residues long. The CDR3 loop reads CASSFGTGVVYEQYF. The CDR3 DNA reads TGTGCTAGCAGCTTCGGGACAGGGGTCGTCTACGAGCAGTACTTC.

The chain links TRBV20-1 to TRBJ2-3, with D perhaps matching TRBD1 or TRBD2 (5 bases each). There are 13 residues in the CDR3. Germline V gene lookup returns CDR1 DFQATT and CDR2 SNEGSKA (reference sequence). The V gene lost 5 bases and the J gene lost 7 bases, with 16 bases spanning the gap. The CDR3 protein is CSAVIGETNTQYF. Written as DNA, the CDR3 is TGCAGTGCTGTCATAGGGGAGACCAATACGCAGTATTTT.

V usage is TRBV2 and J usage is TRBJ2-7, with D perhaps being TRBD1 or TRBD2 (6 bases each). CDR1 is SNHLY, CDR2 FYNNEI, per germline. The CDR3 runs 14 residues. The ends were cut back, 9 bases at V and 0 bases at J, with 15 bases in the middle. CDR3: CARGPGAFSYEQYF. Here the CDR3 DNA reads TGTGCCAGGGGTCCGGGGGCCTTCTCCTACGAGCAGTACTTC.

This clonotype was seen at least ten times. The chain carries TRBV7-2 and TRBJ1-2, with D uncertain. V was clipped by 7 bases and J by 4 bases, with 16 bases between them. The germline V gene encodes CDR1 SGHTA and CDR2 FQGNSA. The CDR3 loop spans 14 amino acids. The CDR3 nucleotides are TGTGCCAGCACCAACCCGGGAGGCATCTATGGCTACACCTTC. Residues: CASTNPGGIYGYTF. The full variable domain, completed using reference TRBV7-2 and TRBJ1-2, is GAGVSQSPSNKVTEKGKDVELRCDPISGHTALYWYRQSLGQGLEFLIYFQGNSAPDKSGLPSDRFSAERTGGSVSTLTIQRTQQEDSAVYLCASTNPGGIYGYTFGSGTRLTVV.